The T cell receptor beta chain described here comes from a study of siplizumab effects on memory and regulatory T cells (dated by TCRdb to the late 2010s). The study in broad terms: The study looked at the effect of siplizumab, an anti-CD2 antibody, on alloreactive T-cell subsets in allogeneic mixed lymphocyte reactions made from human PBMCs.

This clone was observed once. The target of this receptor is not known. No much larger clone exists at a distance of one base, and base qualities are not known. Results the study describes overall, beyond this receptor: Because sequences below about 10^-5 frequency were poorly captured, only a minor fraction of alloreactive clones could be mapped to unstimulated subsets. For roughly 75-95% of proliferating CD4+ or CD8+ clones, no naive or memory phenotype could be assigned. Among mappable alloreactive CD4+ clones, an average Treg-derived fraction of about 69% was observed with siplizumab, compared with roughly 25% in control reactions. Greater diversity appeared to be present in unstimulated naive T cells than in memory T cells, and a substantial contribution to the alloresponse seemed to be made by naive cells. Siplizumab significantly lowered the cumulative frequency of alloreactive sequences that could be traced to unstimulated CD4+ memory T cells. No functional confirmation was obtained for the suppressive function of proliferating Tregs from siplizumab cultures.

Counted from cysteine to phenylalanine, this CDR3 has 14 amino acids. The DNA shown is the 42-base CDR3, in frame from base 1. The germline V gene gives CDR1 as SGHNT and CDR2 as YENEEA. Germline trimming amounts to 4 bases on V and 7 bases on J, with 6 as the count of junction bases outside the gene matches. TCRbeta CDR3 sequencing was performed on sorted unstimulated T cells and on proliferating T cells recovered from mixed lymphocyte reactions. Fresh whole blood from fewer than twelve HLA-typed healthy donors was used to isolate PBMCs. The library was made by the immunoSEQ multiplex PCR assay. The deep sequencing platform assayed about 10^5 TCR templates per sample. Genomic DNA extracted from sorted T cells was the material used for TCRbeta CDR3 sequencing. The paper's processing steps were these. The R programming language was used for clonal analysis of the TCRbeta CDR3 data. Unstimulated samples were compared with post-reaction CFSE-low samples to define alloreactive CD4+ and CD8+ clones. Regulatory or non-regulatory origin was assigned to alloreactive CD4+ clones by matching of sequences to sorted unstimulated Treg and non-Treg repertoires. TCRdb holds this immuneACCESS table with in-frame rearrangements only. Some clones are missing; in checked studies, unresolved V genes explain under half, and the rest has no known cause. V and J calls and clone size are those listed in that table; D and trimming were worked out from the DNA. This sample is represented by 70,000 to 90,000 clones; just over 90% of them were singletons. Jointly, the top ten make up less than 5.5% of the sample.

Recombination joined TRBV11-3 with TRBJ2-2, and TRBD1 aligns with 7 junction nucleotides. The clonotype was recovered from a human donor in good health. Input material: CD8+ T cells sorted from blood. The CDR3 reads as follows: CASSSQGMGGELFF. The DNA sequence is as follows: TGTGCCAGCAGCTCACAGGGGATGGGCGGGGAGCTGTTTTTT.